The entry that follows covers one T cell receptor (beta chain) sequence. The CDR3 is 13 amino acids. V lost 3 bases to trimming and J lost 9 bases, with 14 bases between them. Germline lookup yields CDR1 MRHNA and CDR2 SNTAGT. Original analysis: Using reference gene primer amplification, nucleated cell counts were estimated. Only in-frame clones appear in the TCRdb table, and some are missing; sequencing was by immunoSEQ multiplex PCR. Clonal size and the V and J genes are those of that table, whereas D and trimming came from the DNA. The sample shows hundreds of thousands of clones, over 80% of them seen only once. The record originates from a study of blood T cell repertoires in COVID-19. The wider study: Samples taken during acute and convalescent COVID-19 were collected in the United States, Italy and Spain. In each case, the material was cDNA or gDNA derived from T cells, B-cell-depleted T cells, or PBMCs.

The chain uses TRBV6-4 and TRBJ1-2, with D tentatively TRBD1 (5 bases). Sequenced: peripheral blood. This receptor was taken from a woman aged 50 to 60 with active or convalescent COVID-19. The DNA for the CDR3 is TGTGCCAGCAGTGAGGCGGCGGGGACGAGCTACACCTTC. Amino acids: CASSEAAGTSYTF.